The present TCR beta chain was sequenced within a study of T cells in Graves' hyperthyroidism and ophthalmopathy. Amplification yielded TCR beta CDR3 regions, with RNA transcripts as the source. HTBI primers were employed in a first-round RT-PCR of the TCR CDR3. TCRdb re-called the multiplex PCR reads with MiXCR, one entry per CDR3 protein. The sample contains around 420,000 distinct CDR3 sequences, about a sixth of which appear only once. This CDR3 comprises 14 residues. Per the germline V gene, CDR1 is SGHTS and CDR2 is YDEGEE. V dropped 2 bases and J dropped 0 bases, with 6 bases sitting between them.

The rearrangement joins TRBV5-8 to TRBJ2-1; tentatively, D is TRBD1 or TRBD2 (5 bases each). The source of this sequence is a woman aged 18-29 years with Graves' hyperthyroidism. Sequencing input: blood. The CDR3 DNA reads as TGTGCCAGCAGCTTCGGGACCTCCTACAATGAGCAGTTCTTC. It yields the protein CASSFGTSYNEQFF.